The entry below describes one T cell receptor beta chain. The antigen it binds to is not known. No clone much larger than this one lies a single base away; base qualities are absent. Its CDR3 holds 16 amino acids, cysteine through phenylalanine. Only the CDR3 DNA stays, 48 bases, in frame from base 1. The germline V gene gives CDR1 as KGHSH and CDR2 as LQKENI. V is shortened by 5 bases, J by 4 bases, and the region joining them spans 18 bases. Using the deep immunoSEQ assay, TCR CDR3 regions were amplified from genomic DNA by multiplex PCR. Genomic DNA extracted from each cell subset was distributed evenly over all wells of several immunoSEQ 96-well plates, and each plate served as one replicate. For sorted subsets, about 210 ng of genomic DNA, equivalent to around 31,000 T cell genomes, went into each replicate PCR. Purified libraries were measured with a Qubit 3.0 fluorometer, size-checked on a Bioanalyzer 2100, and measured again with the KAPA Library Quantification kit. A separate single-read 150-cycle Illumina NextSeq 550 flow cell was used to sequence each immunoSEQ 96-well plate. The published analysis was carried out like this. Because only junctional sequences without quality scores were contained in the immunoSEQ output, filtering matching that applied to full-length reads could not be performed. To assign V/J genes and CDR3, sequences were annotated using PyIR, a Python wrapper for IgBLAST v1.9, with IMGT germline references. Any read was removed if the V/J assignment was weak (E-value above 1e-6), the CDR3 was missing, or the read contained stop codons, out-of-frame junctions, or ambiguous translated residues. A V3J clonotype was defined by an identical inferred V gene, J gene, and CDR3 amino acid sequence. Percentage overlap between repertoires was computed as shared unique clonotypes divided by the size of the smaller repertoire. Richness of each repertoire was evaluated using RTK rarefaction, the Chao1 estimator, and Recon v2.1 estimates of unobserved clonotypes. Generation probabilities for all TCRbeta clonotypes obtained by the gDNA method from a handful of donors were computed using OLGA. In TCRdb, the immuneACCESS table is reduced to in-frame sequences with V and J assigned. These tables do not hold every clone; where another copy was compared, an unresolved V gene accounts for under half, and the others remain unexplained. For V, J and clone size, that table is used; D and trimming come from the DNA. The sample records roughly 1,500,000 clones, approximately 98% of which are singletons. Around 0.45% of the sample is in the top ten clones.

The data originate from a study of shared clonotypes between healthy human individuals (TCRdb year 2020). A note on the overall study: A few men and a couple of women, aged 18 to 49 years, made up the cohort. For each donor, three plates each were used for CD4 naive and CD4 memory, two plates were used for CD8 naive, and one plate was used for CD8 memory. To estimate repertoire size and how much clonotypes are shared between individuals, the study performed deep sequencing of blood TCR repertoires from about five healthy adults. To increase sequencing depth and limit assay-specific biases, different laboratories used diverse techniques to prepare libraries and sequence TCR repertoires. Per donor, leukapheresis produced somewhere between about 0.85 and 10 billion PBMCs.

Study-wide conclusions, independent of this receptor: Larger estimated clonotype richness was generally found for naive subsets than for memory subsets. Sampling was restricted to blood, and TCR repertoires in tissue are likely to differ from TCR repertoires in blood. Pairwise subsampling indicated that sequencing depth was expected to affect the degree of clonotype sharing among donors. Clonotypes shared by all four sorted-subset donors showed higher generation probabilities than non-shared clonotypes. Because the study included only a small number of donors, the genetic and exposure-history diversity represented was limited. Even with the large sequencing depth, rarefaction of the sorted-subset datasets indicated that sequencing was incomplete. When several donors were compared, the shared fraction of clonotypes was 5% to 6.5% for naive CD4, around 3.5% for naive CD8, 2.3% for memory CD4, and 0.3% to 0.5% for memory CD8.

Healthy HIV-negative adults with no recently reported acute infections or vaccinations were included as donors. All donors were Caucasian adults living in Nashville, Tennessee, USA. CD4+ T cells were enriched through magnetic negative selection, after which naive cells were positively selected on CD45RA and the remaining negative fraction served as the memory subset. Blood was obtained by leukapheresis, after which PBMCs were separated by Ficoll-Histopaque density gradient centrifugation and cryopreserved in liquid nitrogen vapor phase. Analytical flow cytometry was used to check the purity and quantity of each magnetically sorted T cell population. Each sorted fraction had its genomic DNA isolated and then quantified by UV absorbance on a Nanodrop 2000c.

This TCR came from a man between 25 and 39 years old in good health. The chain couples TRBV18 to TRBJ2-1; the D gene lacks a confident call. Sequences were obtained from naive CD4+ T cells sorted from blood. The cell subset or site label here, explained by the study, means: CD45RA+ positively selected. The CDR3 sequence is CASSGAWPTLYNEQFF. Read as DNA, the sequence is TGTGCCAGCTCAGGTGCGTGGCCTACACTGTACAATGAGCAGTTCTTC.